This T cell receptor beta chain emerged from a study of T cell changes during pregnancy in multiple sclerosis. CDR3 length: 14 amino acids. V trimming: 4 bases; J trimming: 7 bases; junction bases outside the gene matches: 7. Germline assignment: CDR1 SGHTA and CDR2 FQGNSA. The repertoire was sequenced with immunoSEQ multiplex PCR; TCRdb's copy has only in-frame clones and lacks some. The sample consists of about 44,000 clones, roughly 89% of them appearing once. The clonotype originates from a female donor with multiple sclerosis, enrolled in a pregnancy study. Sequencing was performed on CD4+ T cells from peripheral blood mononuclear cells, taken in the first trimester of pregnancy. V gene TRBV7-2 combines with J gene TRBJ1-5; 7 nucleotides line up with TRBD1. In DNA form, the CDR3 reads TGTGCCAGCAGCTCCCGACAGGGATCCCAGCCCCAGCATTTT. It translates to CASSSRQGSQPQHF.